One sample yielded the 15 T cell receptor beta chains listed below, sequenced in a study of ipilimumab plus nivolumab after autologous stem cell transplantation. The table came from immunoSEQ multiplex PCR; TCRdb's copy has only in-frame clones and leaves some out. In the table there are 15,000 to 20,000 clones, about 81% of which are singletons. Material: PBMCs, obtained in a trial of ipilimumab plus nivolumab as post-transplant consolidation. These TCRs come from a male donor with diffuse large B-cell lymphoma.

The chain carries TRBV7-2 and TRBJ1-4; D unresolved. V lost 5 bases and J lost 8, with 9 bases in between. The CDR3 consists of 12 residues. Germline V gene lookup returns CDR1 SGHTA and CDR2 FQGNSA. The CDR3 coding sequence is TGTGCCAGCAGCAAAAATAGGGAAAAACTGTTTTTT. Translation gives CASSKNREKLFF.

The chain links TRBV5-8 to TRBJ2-7; 7 bases are shared with TRBD1. Germline CDR1 reads SGHTS; CDR2 reads YDEGEE. The CDR3 loop spans 14 amino acids. With V trimmed by 4 bases and J by 1 base, 5 bases remained unmatched. The DNA for the CDR3 is TGTGCCAGCAGCCTCAGACAGGGATCCTACGAGCAGTACTTC. The encoded protein is CASSLRQGSYEQYF.

The genes are TRBV6-5 and TRBJ1-1; 8 bases agree with TRBD1. This CDR3 comprises 15 residues. Trimming cost V 6 bases and J 6 bases; bases outside gene matches: 12. CDR1 and CDR2 from the germline V gene are MNHEY and SVGAGI. The CDR3 DNA sequence: TGTGCCAGCAGGTTTGACAGAGTACAGGGGGCTGAAGCTTTCTTT. Encoded protein: CASRFDRVQGAEAFF.

The chain links TRBV7-3 to TRBJ2-5, with TRBD2 identical over 12 bases. In germline, CDR1 is SGHTA, CDR2 FQGTGA. The CDR3 extends over 15 amino acids. V was pared by 4 bases and J by 11 bases, with 11 bases of the junction left unmatched. The CDR3 DNA is TGTGCCAGCAGCTCGACTAGCGGGAGTTCAGTAGAGCAGTACTTC. Translation gives CASSSTSGSSVEQYF.

The genes are TRBV11-1 and TRBJ2-7, with TRBD1 identical over 7 bases. Germline CDR1 and CDR2: SGHAT and FQDESV (reference sequence). CDR3 length equals 15 residues. V lost 5 bases, J lost 2 bases, and 9 bases stayed unmatched. The CDR3 DNA reads TGTGCCAGCAGCACCCCGGGACAGCCTACCTACGAGCAGTACTTC. The encoded protein is CASSTPGQPTYEQYF.

The J gene is TRBJ2-7, the V gene TRBV27, with TRBD2 matching 7 bases. CDR1 and CDR2 from the germline V gene are MNHEY and SMNVEV (reference sequence). The CDR3 consists of 15 residues. Trimming cost V 7 bases and J 0 bases; bases outside gene matches: 9. The CDR3 spells CASNIPSGNSYEQYF. For the CDR3, the DNA is TGTGCCAGCAACATTCCTAGCGGAAACTCCTACGAGCAGTACTTC.

This chain uses TRBV5-4 with TRBJ2-5; tentative D call: TRBD1 (5 bases). CDR1 SGHNT and CDR2 YYREEE come from the germline V gene (reference sequence). This CDR3 region has 14 residues. Trimming cost V 5 bases and J 2 bases, with 13 bases left between them. The CDR3 spells CASSLRGPQETQYF. The CDR3 coding sequence is TGTGCCAGCAGTCTAAGGGGCCCGCAAGAGACCCAGTACTTC.

This clone was seen a handful of times. The rearrangement joins TRBV7-9 to TRBJ1-2; 8 bases align to TRBD1. V trimming: 0 bases; J trimming: 5 bases; junction bases outside the gene matches: 8. Germline-derived CDR1 and CDR2 are SEHNR and FQNEAQ (reference sequence). The CDR3 runs to 16 residues. CDR3 loop: CASSLASGQGLYGYTF. The DNA for the CDR3 is TGTGCCAGCAGCTTAGCTTCTGGACAGGGACTTTATGGCTACACCTTC.

The J gene is TRBJ1-1, the V gene TRBV29-1, with D possibly matching TRBD1 (5 bases). CDR1 is SQVTM, CDR2 ANQGSEA, per germline. Between the trimmed V and J ends, which lost 4 bases and 1 base, there was a span of 13 bases. The CDR3 length is 14 residues. The CDR3: CSVADSFKNTEAFF. DNA for the CDR3: TGCAGCGTTGCCGACAGCTTCAAGAACACTGAAGCTTTCTTT.

CDR3 loop: CASSRLFSGGVNYNEQFF. DNA for the CDR3: TGTGCCAGCAGCCGCCTTTTTAGCGGGGGGGTTAACTACAATGAGCAGTTCTTC. The chain carries TRBV14 and TRBJ2-1; the match to TRBD2 covers 11 bases. The CDR3 is 18 amino acids. CDR1 is SGHDN, CDR2 FVKESK, per germline. V shed 4 bases and J 3 bases; nucleotides not matched to a gene: 11.

The chain combines TRBV28 with TRBJ1-3; D not certain. Germline CDR1 is MDHEN and CDR2 is SYDVKM. The CDR3 contains 14 residues. Trimming shortened V by 5 bases and J by 2 bases, and 10 bases separated the two germline ends. The CDR3 DNA is TGTGCCAGCAGTCCACAGTCTGCTGGAAACACCATATATTTT. This encodes CASSPQSAGNTIYF.

This rearrangement joins TRBV6-1 to TRBJ1-5, with a weak D call TRBD1 (5 bases). Germline V lookup: CDR1 MNHNS, CDR2 SASEGT. V dropped 6 bases and J dropped 0 bases, with 12 bases sitting between them. This CDR3 contains 15 residues. CDR3 in DNA: TGTGCCAGCAGCGGACAAATAGATAGCAATCAGCCCCAGCATTTT. Translated: CASSGQIDSNQPQHF.

This sequence joins TRBV6-1 and TRBJ2-5; 9 nucleotides align to TRBD1. The J call is uncertain, as TRBJ2-7 better fits the DNA end. CDR3 length: 13 amino acids. The germline V gene has CDR1 MNHNS and CDR2 SASEGT. CDR3 amino acids: CARPRQGAYEQYF. CDR3 sequence (DNA): TGTGCCAGGCCCAGACAGGGGGCCTACGAGCAGTACTTC.

J is TRBJ1-2 and V is TRBV6-5, with 8 bases lining up with TRBD1. Germline loops: CDR1 MNHEY, CDR2 SVGAGI. J lost 4 bases, V lost 5 bases, and 9 bases had no gene match. The CDR3 length is 15 residues. CDR3 amino acids: CASSHDRGLGYGYTF. Written as DNA, the CDR3 is TGTGCCAGCAGTCACGACAGGGGCCTAGGCTATGGCTACACCTTC.

This chain uses TRBV30 with TRBJ2-7; 8 bases match TRBD2. J gave up 3 bases and V 0 bases, and 4 bases lay outside the gene matches. Germline loops: CDR1 GTSNPN, CDR2 SVGIG (reference sequence). This CDR3 region has 14 residues. The CDR3 protein is CAWSVFSGIYEQYF. Written as DNA, the CDR3 is TGTGCCTGGAGTGTATTTAGCGGGATCTACGAGCAGTACTTC.